The 15 T cell receptor beta chains below all came from one sample that was sequenced in a study of shared clonotypes between healthy human individuals. The repertoire was sequenced with immunoSEQ multiplex PCR; TCRdb's copy has only in-frame clones and lacks some. This sample has roughly 700,000 clones; approximately 79% occur once, and the top ten carry about 1.8%. The sample consisted of memory CD4+ T cells sorted from blood. Noted subset: CD45RA-negative fraction. These TCRs come from a woman in her 30s in good health.

This sequence joins TRBV28 and TRBJ1-4, with D possibly being TRBD1 (5 bases). The V end lost 5 bases, the J end lost 7 bases, and 17 bases lay between the germline ends. Germline CDR1 and CDR2: MDHEN and SYDVKM. The CDR3 covers 15 residues. CDR3 DNA sequence: TGTGCCAGCAGTCACGAGGGGACGGGCCGTGAAAAACTGTTTTTT. Residues: CASSHEGTGREKLFF. The complete variable domain, with remaining parts taken from reference TRBV28 and TRBJ1-4, reads DVKVTQSSRYLVKRTGEKVFLECVQDMDHENMFWYRQDPGLGLRLIYFSYDVKMKEKGDIPEGYSVSREKKERFSLILESASTNQTSMYLCASSHEGTGREKLFFGSGTQLSVL.

The rearrangement joins TRBV19 to TRBJ1-2, with unresolved D. CDR3 length: 13 amino acids. V was shortened by 5 bases and J by 3 bases, with 10 bases between the two germline ends. CDR1 LNHDA and CDR2 SQIVND come from the germline V gene (reference sequence). The CDR3 DNA follows: TGTGCCAGTAGTCCTACTCCCGACTATGGCTACACCTTC. Translated: CASSPTPDYGYTF.

J is TRBJ1-5 and V is TRBV2, with a tentative D call TRBD1 (6 bases). Germline loops: CDR1 SNHLY, CDR2 FYNNEI. The V gene lost 3 bases and the J gene lost 0 bases, with 15 bases spanning the gap. CDR3 size: 17 residues. The CDR3 protein is CASSDTRGQNSNQPQHF. CDR3 in DNA: TGTGCCAGCAGTGATACCCGGGGACAAAATAGCAATCAGCCCCAGCATTTT.

The rearrangement uses TRBV11-2 and TRBJ2-3; D uncertain. The germline V and J ends were trimmed by 0 bases and 3 bases, with 4 bases remaining between them. This CDR3 region has 13 residues. CDR1 SGHAT and CDR2 FQNNGV come from the germline V gene. The CDR3 nucleotides read TGTGCCAGCAGCTTAGAGAGGACAGATACGCAGTATTTT. This translates into CASSLERTDTQYF.

The V call is TRBV19, the J call TRBJ1-1; the D gene is possibly TRBD1 (6 bases). CDR1 LNHDA and CDR2 SQIVND come from the germline V gene (reference sequence). The CDR3 runs to 12 residues. Trimming took 9 bases from V and 9 from J, leaving 17 bases between them. The CDR3 DNA sequence: TGTGCCAGCGAGGATCAGGGGAGTAAAGCTTTCTTT. Translating it yields CASEDQGSKAFF.

This clone was counted between two and nine times. The chain links TRBV11-2 to TRBJ1-4; tentatively, D is TRBD1 (5 bases). This CDR3 spans 15 amino acids. CDR1 and CDR2 (germline): SGHAT, FQNNGV. V was cut by 1 base and J by 4 bases, with 10 bases left in between. The CDR3 nucleotides read TGTGCCAGCAGCTTAGGGTTACAGGTTAATGAAAAACTGTTTTTT. This encodes CASSLGLQVNEKLFF.

Only a few counts were recorded for this clone. The chain's CDR3 is CASSLAPRSGELFF. CDR3 DNA sequence: TGTGCCAGCAGCTTAGCGCCGAGGTCCGGGGAGCTGTTTTTT. The gene calls are TRBV7-2 and TRBJ2-2; no firm D call. This CDR3 contains 14 residues. V lost 0 bases and J lost 6, with 8 bases in between. CDR1 is SGHTA and CDR2 is FQGNSA in the germline V gene.

In this sample, this clone turned up many times. The CDR3 here is CASRKTGNTGELFF. CDR3 bases: TGTGCCAGCAGAAAAACAGGGAACACCGGGGAGCTGTTTTTT. V usage is TRBV6-1 and J usage is TRBJ2-2; D is perhaps TRBD1 (5 bases). Germline V lookup: CDR1 MNHNS, CDR2 SASEGT. V was clipped by 6 bases and J by 1 base, with 9 bases between them. This CDR3 has 14 residues.

V is TRBV10-2 and J is TRBJ2-1; 7 nucleotides line up with TRBD2. Germline loops: CDR1 WSHSY, CDR2 SAAADI. With 8 bases clipped from V and 1 base from J, the junction kept 5 bases outside the gene matches. This CDR3 contains 14 residues. CDR3 loop: CASGREQSYNEQFF. Written as DNA, the CDR3 is TGCGCCAGCGGGCGGGAGCAGTCCTACAATGAGCAGTTCTTC.

This sequence joins TRBV19 and TRBJ1-5, with 9 bases that match TRBD1. J gave up 6 bases and V 5 bases, and 11 bases lay outside the gene matches. The germline gives CDR1 LNHDA, CDR2 SQIVND (reference sequence). CDR3 length equals 16 residues. In DNA form, the CDR3 reads TGTGCCAGTAGTGGAACAGGGGGCGGTGGGCTTCAGCCCCAGCATTTT. This codes for CASSGTGGGGLQPQHF.

Details on this clone: The same CDR3 can be traced to other DNA sequences in this sample. The chain combines TRBV28 with TRBJ2-7; TRBD2 agrees at 11 bases. Per germline, CDR1 MDHEN and CDR2 SYDVKM. V trimming: 6 bases; J trimming: 1 base; junction bases outside the gene matches: 5. This CDR3 has 15 amino acids. The DNA for the CDR3 is TGTGCCAGCAGGCGGGGGACTAGCGGTTCCTACGAGCAGTACTTC. Translating gives CASRRGTSGSYEQYF.

The sample holds a few counts of this clone. This chain links TRBV7-6 with TRBJ2-1; no reliable D call. The CDR3 length is 13 residues. The germline V gene has CDR1 SGHVS and CDR2 FNYEAQ. Trimming removed 7 bases from V and 6 bases from J, with 13 bases in between. The CDR3 DNA sequence: TGTGCCAGCACGCTAAGTAGTGGCAATGAGCAGTTCTTC. The encoded protein is CASTLSSGNEQFF. Combining the CDR3 with reference TRBV7-6 and TRBJ2-1 gives the whole variable domain GAGVSQSPRYKVTKRGQDVALRCDPISGHVSLYWYRQALGQGPEFLTYFNYEAQQDKSGLPNDRFSAERPEGSISTLTIQRTEQRDSAMYRCASTLSSGNEQFFGPGTRLTVL.

This clone was found a few times. The rearrangement links TRBV7-2 to TRBJ2-1; D is unclear. The CDR3 totals 13 residues. Trimming cost V 0 bases and J 4 bases, with 4 bases left between them. Germline values: CDR1 SGHTA, CDR2 FQGNSA. CDR3 amino acids: CASSLAVYNEQFF. In nucleotides, the CDR3 is TGTGCCAGCAGCTTAGCGGTTTACAATGAGCAGTTCTTC. Looking up the rest from reference TRBV7-2 and TRBJ2-1 gives the full variable domain: GAGVSQSPSNKVTEKGKDVELRCDPISGHTALYWYRQSLGQGLEFLIYFQGNSAPDKSGLPSDRFSAERTGGSVSTLTIQRTQQEDSAVYLCASSLAVYNEQFFGPGTRLTVL.

The chain recombines TRBV10-3 with TRBJ2-7; D gene uncertain. V lost 4 bases and J lost 6, with 16 bases in between. The CDR3 spans 14 residues. Germline loops: CDR1 ENHRY, CDR2 SYGVKD. The CDR3, as DNA: TGTGCCATCAGTGCGCAAGGTACGGAGAGCGAGCAGTACTTC. It translates to CAISAQGTESEQYF.

J is TRBJ2-7 and V is TRBV28; TRBD2 matches at 11 bases. The CDR3 runs to 14 residues. J gave up 4 bases and V 6 bases, and 5 bases lay outside the gene matches. Germline V gives CDR1 MDHEN, CDR2 SYDVKM. The CDR3 region has the DNA TGTGCCAGCAGCGGCGGGACTAGCGGATACGAGCAGTACTTC. The encoded protein is CASSGGTSGYEQYF.